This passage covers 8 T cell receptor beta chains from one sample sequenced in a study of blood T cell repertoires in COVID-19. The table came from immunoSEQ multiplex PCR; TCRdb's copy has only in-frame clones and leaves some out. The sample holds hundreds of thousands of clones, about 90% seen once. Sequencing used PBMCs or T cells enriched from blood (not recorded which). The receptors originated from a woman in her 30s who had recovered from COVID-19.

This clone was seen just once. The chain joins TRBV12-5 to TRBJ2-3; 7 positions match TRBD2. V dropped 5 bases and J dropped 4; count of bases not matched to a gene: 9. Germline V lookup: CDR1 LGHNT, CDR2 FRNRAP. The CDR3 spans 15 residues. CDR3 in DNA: TGTGCTAGTGGTAACAGCGGGGTCCGCGCAGATACGCAGTATTTT. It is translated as CASGNSGVRADTQYF.

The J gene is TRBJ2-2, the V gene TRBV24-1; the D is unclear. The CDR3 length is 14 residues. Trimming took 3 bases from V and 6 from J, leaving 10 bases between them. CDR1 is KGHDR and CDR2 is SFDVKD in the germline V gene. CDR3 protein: CATSDARSAGELFF. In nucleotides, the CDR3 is TGTGCCACCAGTGATGCTAGGTCCGCCGGGGAGCTGTTTTTT.

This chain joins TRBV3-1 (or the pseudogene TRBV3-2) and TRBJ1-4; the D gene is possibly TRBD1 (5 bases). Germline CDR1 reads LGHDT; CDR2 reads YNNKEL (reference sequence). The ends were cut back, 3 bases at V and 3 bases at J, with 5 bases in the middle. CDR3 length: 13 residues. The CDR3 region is CASSQGPNEKLFF. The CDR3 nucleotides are TGTGCCAGCAGCCAGGGGCCTAATGAAAAACTGTTTTTT.

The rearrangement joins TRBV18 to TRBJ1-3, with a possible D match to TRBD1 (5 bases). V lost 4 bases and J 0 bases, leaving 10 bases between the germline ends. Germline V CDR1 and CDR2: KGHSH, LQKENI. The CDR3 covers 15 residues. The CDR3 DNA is TGTGCCAGCTCACGGGACGGGAGCTCTGGAAACACCATATATTTT. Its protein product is CASSRDGSSGNTIYF.

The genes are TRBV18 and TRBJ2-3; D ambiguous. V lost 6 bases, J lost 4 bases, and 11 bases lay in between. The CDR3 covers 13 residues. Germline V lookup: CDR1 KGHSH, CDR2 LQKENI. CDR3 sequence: CASSFLGADTQYF. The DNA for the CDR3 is TGTGCCAGCTCTTTCCTAGGTGCAGATACGCAGTATTTT.

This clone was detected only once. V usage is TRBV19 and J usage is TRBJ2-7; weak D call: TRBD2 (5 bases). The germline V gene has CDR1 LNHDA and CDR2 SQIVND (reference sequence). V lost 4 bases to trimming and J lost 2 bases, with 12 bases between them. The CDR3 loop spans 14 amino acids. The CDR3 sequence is CASSTNGAAYEQYF. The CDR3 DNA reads TGTGCCAGTAGTACTAATGGAGCGGCCTACGAGCAGTACTTC.

CDR3 in DNA: TGTGCCAGCAGCCAAGACCTGGGAACAGGGCAGCCCCAGCATTTT. It codes for CASSQDLGTGQPQHF. This chain links TRBV4-2 with TRBJ1-5; D is perhaps TRBD1 (6 bases). CDR1 is LGHNA and CDR2 is YNFKEQ in the germline V gene. Trimming removed 0 bases at V and 7 bases at J, with 13 bases between. The CDR3 sequence is 15 residues long.

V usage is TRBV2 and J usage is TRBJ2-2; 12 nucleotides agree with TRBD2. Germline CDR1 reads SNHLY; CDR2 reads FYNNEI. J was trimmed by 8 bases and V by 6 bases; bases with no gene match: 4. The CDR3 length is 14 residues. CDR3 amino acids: CASRRTSGVGELFF. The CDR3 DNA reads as TGTGCCAGCAGGAGGACTAGCGGGGTGGGGGAGCTGTTTTTT.